This T cell receptor (beta chain) was recorded in a study of cytomegalovirus exposure and HLA in healthy donors. PCR amplification relied on 60 Vbeta primers (plus 13 Jbeta primers). Some clones are missing from TCRdb's copy, which holds only in-frame ones; the method was immunoSEQ multiplex PCR. Of 150,000 or so clones detected, 65% to 85% appear once; the ten largest clones hold 6.5% to 8%. Study-wide points: According to the study, about 180 TCR beta chains were cytomegalovirus-associated. In an earlier analysis, most TCR beta V segments were productive about 87% or about 30% of the time.

For this clone: The antigen is not known.

The CDR3 contains 12 residues. Germline V gene data show CDR1 as SGHAT and CDR2 as FQNNGV. V shed 4 bases and J shed 10 bases, with 8 bases lying between them. This TCR was recovered from a woman between 35 and 50 years old in good health and CMV-seropositive. The sample was PBMCs. This chain joins TRBV11-2 and TRBJ1-6; the D gene is possibly TRBD1 (5 bases). The CDR3 DNA reads TGTGCCAGCAGCTCAGGGTTCTCACCCCTCCACTTT. Translation: CASSSGFSPLHF.